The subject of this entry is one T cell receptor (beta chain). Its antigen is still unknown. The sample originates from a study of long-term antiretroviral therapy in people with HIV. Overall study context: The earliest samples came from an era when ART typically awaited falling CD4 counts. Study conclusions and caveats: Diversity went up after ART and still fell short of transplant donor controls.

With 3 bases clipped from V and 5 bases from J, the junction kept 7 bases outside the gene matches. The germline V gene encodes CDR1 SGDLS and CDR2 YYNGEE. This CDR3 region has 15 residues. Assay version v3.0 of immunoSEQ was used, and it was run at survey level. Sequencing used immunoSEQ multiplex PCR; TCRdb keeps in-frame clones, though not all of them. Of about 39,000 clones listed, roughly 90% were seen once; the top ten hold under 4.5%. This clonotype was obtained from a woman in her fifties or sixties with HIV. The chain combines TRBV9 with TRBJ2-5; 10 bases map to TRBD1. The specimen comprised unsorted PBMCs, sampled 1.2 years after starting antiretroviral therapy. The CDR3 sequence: CASSAETGGGETQYF. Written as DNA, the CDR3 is TGTGCCAGCAGCGCAGAGACAGGGGGCGGTGAGACCCAGTACTTC.